The count of the clone carrying this T cell receptor beta chain is one. Its antigen is not known. This sequence may be a read error, since a much larger clone differs from it by one base. Genomic DNA constituted the template upon which TCR beta VDJ and CDR3 profiling was performed. TCRdb reanalysed the reads using MiXCR and keeps one entry per CDR3 protein. The sample lists some 160,000 distinct CDR3 sequences; more than 45% were seen once. These data come from a study of CD8+CD57+ T cells in acquired aplastic anemia. Study context: DNA per sorted CD4+ or CD8+ sample ranged about 0.19 to 30 ug, averaging 3.2 ug. Study-wide results and limits: The number of CD8+ CDR3 sequences shared by patients and controls was approximately 28. Patients and healthy controls showed no significant CD8+ Simpson's diversity difference.

It was patients with CD8+CD57+ cell expansion by flow cytometry who were chosen for sequencing. Blood came from patients not yet given any therapy. The V and J ends lost 2 bases and 1 base respectively, with 14 bases between them. The CDR3 extends over 16 amino acids. Per the germline V gene, CDR1 is MNHEY and CDR2 is SVGAGI. The chain has TRBV6-5 and TRBJ1-1, with D unresolved. This receptor was identified in a human donor with aplastic anemia. Sequencing input: sorted CD4+, CD8+, or CD8+CD57+ T cells (not recorded which) from PBMCs. Written as DNA, the CDR3 is TGTGCCAGCAGTTACACGACCCGTCGGACGAACACTGAAGCTTTCTTT. Translating it yields CASSYTTRRTNTEAFF.